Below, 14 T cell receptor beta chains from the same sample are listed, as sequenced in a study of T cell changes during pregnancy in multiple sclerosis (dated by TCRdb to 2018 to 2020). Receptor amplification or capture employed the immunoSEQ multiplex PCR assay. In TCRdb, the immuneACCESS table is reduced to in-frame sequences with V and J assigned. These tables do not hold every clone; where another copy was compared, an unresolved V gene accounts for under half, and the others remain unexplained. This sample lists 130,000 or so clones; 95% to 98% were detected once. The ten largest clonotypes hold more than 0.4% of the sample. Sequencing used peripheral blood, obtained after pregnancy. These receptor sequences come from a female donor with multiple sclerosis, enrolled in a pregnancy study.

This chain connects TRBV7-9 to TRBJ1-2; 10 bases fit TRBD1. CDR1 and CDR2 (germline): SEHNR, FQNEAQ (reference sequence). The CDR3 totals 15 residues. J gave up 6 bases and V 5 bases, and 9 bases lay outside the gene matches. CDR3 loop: CASSPRDRGKDGYTF. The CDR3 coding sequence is TGTGCCAGCAGCCCCCGGGACAGGGGAAAGGATGGCTACACCTTC.

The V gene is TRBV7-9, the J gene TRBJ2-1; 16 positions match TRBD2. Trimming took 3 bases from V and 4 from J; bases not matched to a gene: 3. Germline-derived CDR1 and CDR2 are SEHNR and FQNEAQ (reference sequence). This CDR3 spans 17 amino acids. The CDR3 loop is CASSLGTSGRGYNEQFF. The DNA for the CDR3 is TGTGCCAGCAGCTTGGGGACTAGCGGGAGGGGGTACAATGAGCAGTTCTTC. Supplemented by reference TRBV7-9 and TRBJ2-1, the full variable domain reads DTGVSQNPRHKITKRGQNVTFRCDPISEHNRLYWYRQTLGQGPEFLTYFQNEAQLEKSRLLSDRFSAERPKGSFSTLEIQRTEQGDSAMYLCASSLGTSGRGYNEQFFGPGTRLTVL.

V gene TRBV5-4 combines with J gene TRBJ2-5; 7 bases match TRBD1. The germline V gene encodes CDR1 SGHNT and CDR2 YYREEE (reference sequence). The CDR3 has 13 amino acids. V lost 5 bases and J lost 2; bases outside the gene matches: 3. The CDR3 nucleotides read TGTGCCAGCAGTCAGACAGGGCAAGAGACCCAGTACTTC. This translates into CASSQTGQETQYF.

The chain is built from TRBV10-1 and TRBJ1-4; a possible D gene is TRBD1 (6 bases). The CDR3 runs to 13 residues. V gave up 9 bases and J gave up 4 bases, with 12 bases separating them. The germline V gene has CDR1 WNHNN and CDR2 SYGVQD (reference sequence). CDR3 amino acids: CARQGWSNEKLFF. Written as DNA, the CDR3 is TGCGCCAGGCAGGGGTGGAGTAATGAAAAACTGTTTTTT.

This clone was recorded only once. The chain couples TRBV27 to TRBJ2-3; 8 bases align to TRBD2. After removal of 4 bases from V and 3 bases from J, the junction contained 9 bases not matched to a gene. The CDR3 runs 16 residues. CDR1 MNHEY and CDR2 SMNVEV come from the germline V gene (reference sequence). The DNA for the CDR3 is TGTGCCAGCAGTTCGAGCCCGGGACTAGTAACAGATACGCAGTATTTT. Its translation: CASSSSPGLVTDTQYF.

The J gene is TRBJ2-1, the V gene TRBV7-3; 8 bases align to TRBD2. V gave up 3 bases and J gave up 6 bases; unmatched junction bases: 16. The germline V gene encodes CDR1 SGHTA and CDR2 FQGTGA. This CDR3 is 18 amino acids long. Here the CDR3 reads CASSLGGARTSSRNEQFF. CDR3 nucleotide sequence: TGTGCCAGCAGCTTGGGTGGCGCGCGGACTAGCTCCCGCAATGAGCAGTTCTTC.

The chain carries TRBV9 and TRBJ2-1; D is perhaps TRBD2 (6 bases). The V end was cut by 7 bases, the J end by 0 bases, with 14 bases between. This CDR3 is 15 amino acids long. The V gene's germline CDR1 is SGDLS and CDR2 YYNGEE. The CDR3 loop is CASGRGSSSYNEQFF. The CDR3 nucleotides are TGTGCCAGCGGGCGGGGCTCCAGCTCCTACAATGAGCAGTTCTTC.

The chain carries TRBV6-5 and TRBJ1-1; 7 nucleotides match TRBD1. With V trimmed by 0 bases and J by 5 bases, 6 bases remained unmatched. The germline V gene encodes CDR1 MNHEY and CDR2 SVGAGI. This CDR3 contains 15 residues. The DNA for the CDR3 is TGTGCCAGCAGTTACTCGCGACAGGGAGAGACTGAAGCTTTCTTT. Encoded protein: CASSYSRQGETEAFF.

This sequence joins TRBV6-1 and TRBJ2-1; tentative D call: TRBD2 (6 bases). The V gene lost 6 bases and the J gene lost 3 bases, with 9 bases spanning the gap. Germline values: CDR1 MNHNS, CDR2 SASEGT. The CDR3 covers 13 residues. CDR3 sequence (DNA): TGTGCCAGCAGCCGGGAGATCTACAATGAGCAGTTCTTC. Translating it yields CASSREIYNEQFF.

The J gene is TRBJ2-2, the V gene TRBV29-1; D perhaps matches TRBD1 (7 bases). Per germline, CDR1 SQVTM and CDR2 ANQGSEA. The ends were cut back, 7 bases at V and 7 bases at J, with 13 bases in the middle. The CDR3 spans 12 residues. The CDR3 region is CSAAGGGGELFF. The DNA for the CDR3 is TGCAGCGCCGCAGGGGGAGGCGGGGAGCTGTTTTTT.

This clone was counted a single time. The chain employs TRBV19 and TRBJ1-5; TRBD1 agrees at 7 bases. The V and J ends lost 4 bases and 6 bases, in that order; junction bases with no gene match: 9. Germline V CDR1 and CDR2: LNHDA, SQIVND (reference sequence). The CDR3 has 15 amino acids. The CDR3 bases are TGTGCCAGTAGTACGCAACAGGGGTTAGGTCAGCCCCAGCATTTT. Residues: CASSTQQGLGQPQHF.

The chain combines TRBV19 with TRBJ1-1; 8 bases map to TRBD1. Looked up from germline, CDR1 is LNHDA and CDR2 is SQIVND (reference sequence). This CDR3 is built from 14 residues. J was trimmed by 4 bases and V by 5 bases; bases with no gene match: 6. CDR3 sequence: CASSVTTGGTEAFF. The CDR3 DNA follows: TGTGCCAGTAGTGTAACTACAGGGGGCACTGAAGCTTTCTTT.

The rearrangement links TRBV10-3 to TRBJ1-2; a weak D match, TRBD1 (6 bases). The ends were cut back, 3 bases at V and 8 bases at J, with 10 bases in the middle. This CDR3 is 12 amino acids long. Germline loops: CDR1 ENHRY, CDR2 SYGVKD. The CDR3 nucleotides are TGTGCCATCAGTGACACAGGGTTGGGCTACACCTTC. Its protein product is CAISDTGLGYTF.

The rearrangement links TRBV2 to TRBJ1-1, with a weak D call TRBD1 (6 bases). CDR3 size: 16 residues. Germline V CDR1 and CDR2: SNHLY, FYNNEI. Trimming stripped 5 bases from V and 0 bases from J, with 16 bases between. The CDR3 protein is CASSYVRGAMNTEAFF. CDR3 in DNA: TGTGCCAGCAGTTACGTCAGGGGAGCCATGAACACTGAAGCTTTCTTT.